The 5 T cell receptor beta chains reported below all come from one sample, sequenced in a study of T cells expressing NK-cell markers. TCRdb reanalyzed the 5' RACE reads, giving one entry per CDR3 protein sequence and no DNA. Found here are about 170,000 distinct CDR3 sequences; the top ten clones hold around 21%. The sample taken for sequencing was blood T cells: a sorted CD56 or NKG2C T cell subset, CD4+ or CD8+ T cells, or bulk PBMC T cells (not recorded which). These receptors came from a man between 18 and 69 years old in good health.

CDR3 in amino acids: CASSFSGGSTGELFF. The chain joins TRBV7-8 to TRBJ2-2; TCRdb's D call of TRBD1 is untestable without DNA. Germline-derived CDR1 and CDR2 are SGHVS and FQNEAQ. The CDR3 is 15 residues long.

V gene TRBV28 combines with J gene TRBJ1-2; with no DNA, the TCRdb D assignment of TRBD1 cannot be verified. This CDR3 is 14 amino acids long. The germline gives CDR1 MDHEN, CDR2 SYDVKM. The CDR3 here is CASSLYSREYGYTF.

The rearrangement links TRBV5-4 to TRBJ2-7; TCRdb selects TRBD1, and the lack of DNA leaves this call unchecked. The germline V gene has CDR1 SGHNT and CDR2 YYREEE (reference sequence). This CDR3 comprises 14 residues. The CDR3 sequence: CASRTWGGSYEQYF.

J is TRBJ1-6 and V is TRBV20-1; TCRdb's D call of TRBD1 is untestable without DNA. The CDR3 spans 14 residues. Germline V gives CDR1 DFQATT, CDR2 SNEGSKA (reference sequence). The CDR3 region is CSASSGQYNSPLHF.

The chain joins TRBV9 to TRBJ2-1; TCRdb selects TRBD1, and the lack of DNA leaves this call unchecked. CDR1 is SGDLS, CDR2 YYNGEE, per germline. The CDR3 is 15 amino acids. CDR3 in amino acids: CASSVSGTAYNEQFF. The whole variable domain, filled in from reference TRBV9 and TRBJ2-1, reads DSGVTQTPKHLITATGQRVTLRCSPRSGDLSVYWYQQSLDQGLQFLIQYYNGEERAKGNILERFSAQQFPDLHSELNLSSLELGDSALYFCASSVSGTAYNEQFFGPGTRLTVL.